Below are 11 T cell receptor beta chains sequenced from a single sample in a study of T cell responses to AZD1222 COVID-19 vaccine. Some clones are missing from TCRdb's copy, which holds only in-frame ones; the method was immunoSEQ multiplex PCR. The sample has fewer than 200,000 clones, 70% to 90% seen once. The sequencing used peripheral blood, collected on day 0 of AZD1222 vaccination. The receptor set was obtained from an adult in good health.

The chain links TRBV2 to TRBJ2-5; no reliable D call. The CDR3 is 13 amino acids. Deletions cut 5 bases from V and 5 bases from J, with 12 bases between. CDR1 is SNHLY and CDR2 is FYNNEI in the germline V gene. The CDR3 spells CASSYRFWETQYF. The CDR3 DNA sequence: TGTGCCAGCAGTTACAGATTTTGGGAGACCCAGTACTTC.

This clone has just one count. The rearrangement uses TRBV6-6 and TRBJ1-2; tentative D call: TRBD1 (6 bases). Deletions cut 6 bases from V and 0 bases from J, with 14 bases between. This CDR3 region has 15 residues. Germline CDR1 MNHNY, CDR2 SVGAGI (reference sequence). The CDR3 sequence: CASSVQGAANYGYTF. The CDR3 bases are TGTGCCAGCAGCGTACAGGGAGCCGCTAACTATGGCTACACCTTC.

The chain carries TRBV7-9 and TRBJ1-1, with D perhaps TRBD1 (5 bases). Trimming pared 4 bases from V and 8 bases from J, leaving 8 bases between. Germline V gives CDR1 SEHNR, CDR2 FQNEAQ (reference sequence). This CDR3 comprises 11 residues. In DNA, the CDR3 is TGTGCCAGCAGCTCGAGGGACGAAGCTTTCTTT. It is translated as CASSSRDEAFF.

The V call is TRBV5-1, the J call TRBJ2-6; 9 nucleotides match TRBD1. J gave up 2 bases and V 0 bases, and 9 bases lay outside the gene matches. CDR3 length: 19 residues. Per the germline V gene, CDR1 is SGHRS and CDR2 is YFSETQ. The CDR3 sequence: CASSLVGGQGRTGANVLTF. The CDR3 DNA reads as TGCGCCAGCAGCTTGGTTGGGGGACAGGGAAGGACTGGGGCCAACGTCCTGACTTTC.

This chain links TRBV28 with TRBJ2-1, with 8 bases matching TRBD1. CDR3 length equals 14 residues. The germline V gene has CDR1 MDHEN and CDR2 SYDVKM. J gave up 9 bases and V 6 bases, and 10 bases lay outside the gene matches. In DNA form, the CDR3 reads TGTGCCAGCAGGCCCACGGACAGGGCTATTGAGCAGTTCTTC. Protein sequence: CASRPTDRAIEQFF.

The chain has TRBV19 and TRBJ1-1; D unresolved. The germline V and J ends were trimmed by 7 bases and 3 bases, with 15 bases remaining between them. The CDR3 spans 14 residues. The germline CDR1 and CDR2 sequences are LNHDA and SQIVND (reference sequence). CDR3 protein: CASTFGSPYTEAFF. As DNA, the CDR3 is TGTGCCAGTACTTTCGGCAGTCCCTACACTGAAGCTTTCTTT.

V usage is TRBV10-3 and J usage is TRBJ1-4; no firm D call. V dropped 6 bases and J dropped 0 bases, with 5 bases sitting between them. CDR1 and CDR2 (germline): ENHRY, SYGVKD. The CDR3 loop spans 13 amino acids. The CDR3 DNA sequence: TGTGCCATCAGGGGGACAACTAATGAAAAACTGTTTTTT. Protein product: CAIRGTTNEKLFF.

This clone came up once. This chain links TRBV27 with TRBJ1-5; D remains ambiguous. Trimming pared 5 bases from V and 6 bases from J, leaving 20 bases between. The CDR3 spans 16 residues. Looked up from germline, CDR1 is MNHEY and CDR2 is SMNVEV (reference sequence). CDR3 protein: CASSTQPPARAQPQHF. CDR3 DNA: TGTGCCAGCAGTACCCAACCCCCGGCAAGGGCTCAGCCCCAGCATTTT.

The chain has TRBV2 and TRBJ1-4; the match to TRBD1 covers 8 bases. CDR3 length equals 13 residues. The J segment lost 8 bases and the V segment lost 7 bases, leaving 6 bases of the junction unmatched. Per germline, CDR1 SNHLY and CDR2 FYNNEI. The CDR3 region is CASKQGEVEKLFF. CDR3 in DNA: TGTGCCAGCAAACAGGGGGAGGTGGAAAAACTGTTTTTT.

The chain joins TRBV6-6 to TRBJ1-5; tentative D call: TRBD1 (6 bases). The germline CDR1 and CDR2 sequences are MNHNY and SVGAGI (reference sequence). Between the trimmed V and J ends, which lost 2 bases and 3 bases, there was a span of 11 bases. The CDR3 loop spans 15 amino acids. CDR3 sequence reads: CASSYGGATNQPQHF. Here the CDR3 DNA reads TGTGCCAGCAGTTACGGGGGGGCCACCAATCAGCCCCAGCATTTT.

The chain employs TRBV19 and TRBJ2-4; the match to TRBD1 covers 8 bases. Germline trimming cut 5 bases from V and 2 bases from J; bases unmatched to any gene: 14. Germline loops: CDR1 LNHDA, CDR2 SQIVND (reference sequence). This CDR3 is built from 18 residues. DNA of the CDR3: TGTGCCAGTAGTCTTTCGGGACAGGTCTTAGAAACCAAAAACATTCAGTACTTC. Translation: CASSLSGQVLETKNIQYF.